These 19 T cell receptor beta chains originate from one sample sequenced in a study of blood T cell repertoires in COVID-19. The protocol was immunoSEQ multiplex PCR, while the TCRdb copy is restricted to in-frame clones and leaves out a portion. The sample lists more than 90,000 clones; roughly 72% were seen once. Sequences were obtained from peripheral blood. The receptors here all came from an older woman in a cohort sampled during active or convalescent COVID-19.

The chain links TRBV6-2 or TRBV6-3 to TRBJ1-1; no clear D. Germline CDR1 and CDR2: MNHEY and SVGEGT. The CDR3 consists of 14 residues. V dropped 3 bases and J dropped 2 bases, with 10 bases sitting between them. This CDR3 is CASSYLPRNTEAFF. CDR3 coding DNA: TGTGCCAGCAGTTATTTACCCAGAAACACTGAAGCTTTCTTT.

This clone has only a few counts. The gene calls are TRBV5-6 and TRBJ1-2; D not resolved. From germline, CDR1 is SGHDT and CDR2 YYEEEE. The CDR3 has 15 residues. V lost 1 base and J 4 bases, leaving 14 bases between the germline ends. The CDR3 nucleotides are TGTGCCAGCAGCTTGTATGAGGTCACGGGCTATGGCTACACCTTC. Its protein is CASSLYEVTGYGYTF.

The genes are TRBV3-1 (or the pseudogene TRBV3-2) and TRBJ2-3; weak D call: TRBD2 (7 bases). Trimming cost V 2 bases and J 1 base, with 16 bases left between them. Germline V gene lookup returns CDR1 LGHDT and CDR2 YNNKEL (reference sequence). This CDR3 is 17 amino acids long. CDR3 coding DNA: TGTGCCAGCAGCCAACCGATCGGGGGGCAGGGCACAGATACGCAGTATTTT. It yields the protein CASSQPIGGQGTDTQYF.

The chain carries TRBV10-3 and TRBJ2-1, with 8 bases lining up with TRBD1. Germline assignment: CDR1 ENHRY and CDR2 SYGVKD. The CDR3 has 16 amino acids. Unmatched junction bases numbered 3, after V lost 0 bases and J lost 2 bases. This CDR3 reads CAISESRQGPYNEQFF. CDR3 DNA sequence: TGTGCCATCAGTGAGTCGCGACAGGGGCCCTACAATGAGCAGTTCTTC.

The chain uses TRBV30 and TRBJ2-5; a weak D match, TRBD1 (6 bases). The V end was cut by 2 bases, the J end by 5 bases, with 12 bases between. Germline loops: CDR1 GTSNPN, CDR2 SVGIG (reference sequence). The CDR3 loop spans 13 amino acids. The CDR3: CAWSPRGLETQYF. CDR3 bases: TGTGCCTGGAGTCCCAGGGGCTTGGAGACCCAGTACTTC.

J is TRBJ2-2 and V is TRBV4-1; the D gene is possibly TRBD2 (5 bases). The germline CDR1 and CDR2 sequences are MGHRA and YSYEKL. Trimming shortened V by 4 bases and J by 0 bases, and 15 bases separated the two germline ends. This CDR3 is built from 17 residues. CDR3 loop: CASSRGPAPTNTGELFF. The CDR3 nucleotides are TGCGCCAGCAGCCGCGGGCCCGCCCCTACGAACACCGGGGAGCTGTTTTTT.

V gene TRBV29-1 combines with J gene TRBJ2-3, with D maybe TRBD2 (6 bases). Germline CDR1 reads SQVTM; CDR2 reads ANQGSEA. V was pared by 3 bases and J by 5 bases, with 18 bases between. This CDR3 contains 15 residues. The DNA of the CDR3 is TGCAGCGTTGATCATGGCGCGGGGCCGGGAGATACGCAGTATTTT. As protein: CSVDHGAGPGDTQYF.

This clone has just a few counts. This rearrangement joins TRBV5-1 to TRBJ1-6; D gene unclear. Germline-derived CDR1 and CDR2 are SGHRS and YFSETQ. The CDR3 runs to 14 residues. With 0 bases removed from V and 6 bases from J, the gap between germline ends came to 7 bases. DNA for the CDR3: TGCGCCAGCAGCTTGGCACAGCCTAATTCACCCCTCCACTTT. It specifies CASSLAQPNSPLHF.

CDR3 DNA sequence: TGTGCCAGCAGCTTTTTAGCACAAGAGACCCAGTACTTC. Protein sequence: CASSFLAQETQYF. V and J are TRBV7-9 and TRBJ2-5; D gene unclear. This CDR3 region has 13 residues. Trimming took off 3 bases at V and 2 bases at J, with 7 bases between the two ends. Looked up from germline, CDR1 is SEHNR and CDR2 is FQNEAQ (reference sequence).

The chain carries TRBV6-6 and TRBJ1-2, with D tentatively TRBD1 (5 bases). Germline V gene data show CDR1 as MNHNY and CDR2 as SVGAGI (reference sequence). This CDR3 has 14 amino acids. V gave up 8 bases and J gave up 5 bases, with 18 bases separating them. As DNA, the CDR3 is TGTGCCAGCGCCCCTGACAGACAGCGATATGGCTACACCTTC. Translation: CASAPDRQRYGYTF.

The chain links TRBV5-6 to TRBJ1-4; D may be TRBD1 (6 bases). The CDR3 is made up of 14 amino acids. Trimming pared 1 base from V and 5 bases from J, leaving 9 bases between. Germline-derived CDR1 and CDR2 are SGHDT and YYEEEE. For the CDR3, the DNA is TGTGCCAGCAGCTTGAGGGGGATAAATGAAAAACTGTTTTTT. Translating gives CASSLRGINEKLFF.

V usage is TRBV2 and J usage is TRBJ1-4, with D uncertain. V was pared by 7 bases and J by 4 bases, with 7 bases between. In germline, CDR1 is SNHLY, CDR2 FYNNEI. CDR3 length: 12 residues. CDR3 loop: CASNTYNEKLFF. The DNA for the CDR3 is TGTGCCAGCAACACATATAATGAAAAACTGTTTTTT.

The V and J genes are TRBV2 and TRBJ2-3; D perhaps matches TRBD2 (6 bases). The germline CDR1 and CDR2 sequences are SNHLY and FYNNEI. There are 14 residues in the CDR3. Trimming stripped 8 bases from V and 0 bases from J, with 12 bases between. The CDR3 here is CASDRDSSTDTQYF. The CDR3 coding sequence is TGTGCCAGCGACCGGGACTCAAGCACAGATACGCAGTATTTT.

The rearrangement uses TRBV19 and TRBJ1-1, with D maybe TRBD1 (6 bases). The CDR3 has 18 amino acids. Germline CDR1 LNHDA, CDR2 SQIVND (reference sequence). Trimming stripped 2 bases from V and 5 bases from J, with 24 bases between. The chain's CDR3 is CASSIIPLDLQGGTEAFF. In DNA form, the CDR3 reads TGTGCCAGTAGTATAATTCCCCTTGATTTACAGGGAGGGACTGAAGCTTTCTTT.

This rearrangement joins TRBV18 to TRBJ2-5, with 7 bases fitting TRBD1. This CDR3 has 14 residues. Germline V gene lookup returns CDR1 KGHSH and CDR2 LQKENI. J gave up 7 bases and V 8 bases, and 13 bases lay outside the gene matches. The CDR3, as DNA: TGTGCCAGCAGTAGGACAGGCTCTAAGATGACCCAGTACTTC. Protein sequence: CASSRTGSKMTQYF. Full variable domain (missing parts from reference TRBV18 and TRBJ2-5): NAGVMQNPRHLVRRRGQEARLRCSPMKGHSHVYWYRQLPEEGLKFMVYLQKENIIDESGMPKERFSAEFPKEGPSILRIQQVVRGDSAAYFCASSRTGSKMTQYFGPGTRLLVL.

V and J are TRBV4-3 and TRBJ1-1; a weak D match, TRBD1 (5 bases). Per germline, CDR1 LGHNA and CDR2 YSLEER. This CDR3 spans 15 amino acids. V gave up 3 bases and J gave up 4 bases, with 15 bases separating them. The DNA of the CDR3 is TGCGCCAGCAGCCATGGGGGTATGGGGGGCACTGAAGCTTTCTTT. Encoded protein: CASSHGGMGGTEAFF.

The rearrangement links TRBV10-1 to TRBJ1-1, with TRBD1 matching 7 bases. Per germline, CDR1 WNHNN and CDR2 SYGVQD (reference sequence). The V gene end was trimmed by 9 bases and the J gene end by 3 bases; junction bases not matched to a gene: 19. The CDR3 consists of 17 residues. The CDR3 here is CARSTGRVTRPHTEAFF. The DNA for the CDR3 is TGCGCCAGGTCGACAGGGCGGGTGACGCGGCCCCACACTGAAGCTTTCTTT.

This sequence joins TRBV7-3 and TRBJ2-1, with D possibly being TRBD2 (6 bases). There are 14 residues in the CDR3. Germline CDR1 is SGHTA and CDR2 is FQGTGA. V was clipped by 1 base and J by 15 bases, with 19 bases between them. The CDR3: CASSLKRAGRNGFF. CDR3 coding DNA: TGTGCCAGCAGCTTAAAGCGGGCAGGGCGTAATGGGTTCTTC. The full variable domain, in which reference TRBV7-3 and TRBJ2-1 provide the parts outside the CDR3, is GAGVSQTPSNKVTEKGKYVELRCDPISGHTALYWYRQSLGQGPEFLIYFQGTGAADDSGLPNDRFFAVRPEGSVSTLKIQRTERGDSAVYLCASSLKRAGRNGFFGPGTRLTVL.

V gene TRBV5-1 combines with J gene TRBJ2-1; 12 positions agree with TRBD2. CDR3 length: 19 amino acids. CDR1 is SGHRS and CDR2 is YFSETQ in the germline V gene. Trimming took 0 bases from V and 1 from J; bases not matched to a gene: 8. CDR3 DNA: TGCGCCAGCAGCTTGGTCTCTAGCGGGGGGGTAACGTCCTACAATGAGCAGTTCTTC. Translating gives CASSLVSSGGVTSYNEQFF.